What follows are 10 T cell receptor beta chains derived from one specimen sequenced in a study of PD-1 blockade in classical Hodgkin lymphoma. The time point is: cycle 4 day 1 (C4D1), after around six weeks of nivolumab. Every one of the patients relapsed after autologous stem cell transplantation (brentuximab vedotin exposure was variable). Data came from immunoSEQ multiplex PCR; TCRdb stores just in-frame clones and leaves some out. The sample yields approximately 110,000 clones, approximately 89% seen once. The sequencing used peripheral blood mononuclear cells (PBMCs), collected before the fourth cycle of nivolumab. The source of these receptors is a human donor with classical Hodgkin lymphoma.

The J gene is TRBJ1-2, the V gene TRBV18; 8 bases map to TRBD1. Losses at the gene ends were 3 bases for V and 8 bases for J; bases not matched to a gene: 14. The V gene's germline CDR1 is KGHSH and CDR2 LQKENI. The CDR3 length is 16 residues. CDR3 residues: CASSPAPQGESGGYTF. CDR3 sequence (DNA): TGTGCCAGCTCACCGGCCCCACAGGGGGAGAGTGGAGGCTACACCTTC.

The chain joins TRBV6-5 to TRBJ2-5; 7 positions agree with TRBD2. The V and J ends lost 1 base and 2 bases, in that order; junction bases with no gene match: 1. The CDR3 extends over 14 amino acids. The germline gives CDR1 MNHEY, CDR2 SVGAGI. Here the CDR3 reads CASSYFGGQETQYF. In DNA, the CDR3 is TGTGCCAGCAGTTACTTCGGGGGGCAAGAGACCCAGTACTTC.

The J gene is TRBJ2-3, the V gene TRBV11-2, with a possible D match to TRBD1 (5 bases). The CDR3 sequence is 15 residues long. The germline CDR1 and CDR2 sequences are SGHAT and FQNNGV. V was pared by 5 bases and J by 1 base, with 13 bases between. DNA for the CDR3: TGTGCCAGCAGCCCTAGGGGATCCCGCACAGATACGCAGTATTTT. Translating it yields CASSPRGSRTDTQYF. Full variable domain (missing parts from reference TRBV11-2 and TRBJ2-3): EAGVAQSPRYKIIEKRQSVAFWCNPISGHATLYWYQQILGQGPKLLIQFQNNGVVDDSQLPKDRFSAERLKGVDSTLKIQPAKLEDSAVYLCASSPRGSRTDTQYFGPGTRLTVL.

The chain joins TRBV19 to TRBJ2-3, with D hard to call. The CDR3 spans 15 residues. The ends were cut back, 6 bases at V and 3 bases at J, with 16 bases in the middle. Germline-derived CDR1 and CDR2 are LNHDA and SQIVND (reference sequence). The CDR3 DNA reads as TGTGCCAGTAGCTTGGCAGATGTTAGAACAGATACGCAGTATTTT. Amino acid sequence: CASSLADVRTDTQYF.

The genes are TRBV6-1 and TRBJ2-7; no reliable D call. Germline V lookup: CDR1 MNHNS, CDR2 SASEGT. The CDR3 length is 18 residues. Between the trimmed V and J ends, which lost 3 bases and 2 bases, there was a span of 23 bases. The chain's CDR3 is CASSDIMVPPDYTYEQYF. CDR3 nucleotide sequence: TGTGCCAGCAGTGATATTATGGTGCCTCCGGATTATACCTACGAGCAGTACTTC.

This CDR3 is CASSQGLAGSILYQETQYF. CDR3 DNA: TGCGCCAGCAGCCAAGGACTAGCGGGATCCATCTTGTACCAAGAGACCCAGTACTTC. The rearrangement joins TRBV4-1 to TRBJ2-5; 11 bases map to TRBD2. This CDR3 has 19 residues. V shed 1 base, J shed 0 bases, and the junction held 10 bases outside the gene matches. The V gene's germline CDR1 is MGHRA and CDR2 YSYEKL.

The rearrangement uses TRBV28 and TRBJ1-1; D is uncertain. Trimming pared 4 bases from V and 6 bases from J, leaving 9 bases between. The V gene's germline CDR1 is MDHEN and CDR2 SYDVKM. The CDR3 spans 12 residues. CDR3: CASSSLLPEAFF. The CDR3 region has the DNA TGTGCCAGCAGTTCCCTGCTCCCTGAAGCTTTCTTT.

The chain joins TRBV6-4 to TRBJ2-2; D could derive from TRBD1 or TRBD2 (5 bases each). V lost 6 bases to trimming and J lost 2 bases, with 16 bases between them. The germline CDR1 and CDR2 sequences are MRHNA and SNTAGT. The CDR3 loop spans 16 amino acids. CDR3 protein: CASSRAGTANTGELFF. The CDR3 DNA reads as TGTGCCAGCAGCAGAGCCGGGACGGCAAACACCGGGGAGCTGTTTTTT.

This clone appeared once. This CDR3 reads CASSGRRASNTGELFF. CDR3 coding DNA: TGTGCCAGCAGCGGAAGACGAGCGTCTAACACCGGGGAGCTGTTTTTT. This chain connects TRBV9 to TRBJ2-2; D remains unclear. Germline V gene lookup returns CDR1 SGDLS and CDR2 YYNGEE. The V end was cut by 3 bases, the J end by 2 bases, with 14 bases between. The CDR3 extends over 16 amino acids.

The table lists this clone with a few counts. The gene calls are TRBV5-5 and TRBJ1-4; D is unresolved. The CDR3 spans 14 residues. V was cut by 3 bases and J by 7 bases, with 13 bases left in between. Germline CDR1 SGHKS, CDR2 YYEKEE (reference sequence). The CDR3 sequence is CASSSHELTEKLFF. The CDR3, as DNA: TGTGCCAGCAGCTCACACGAACTTACTGAAAAACTGTTTTTT. Combining the CDR3 with reference TRBV5-5 and TRBJ1-4 gives the whole variable domain DAGVTQSPTHLIKTRGQQVTLRCSPISGHKSVSWYQQVLGQGPQFIFQYYEKEERGRGNFPDRFSARQFPNYSSELNVNALLLGDSALYLCASSSHELTEKLFFGSGTQLSVL.